The present entry profiles one T cell receptor (beta chain) with its context. The target antigen is unknown. The data were obtained in a study of blood T cells in healthy people across ages. Study-wide findings and caveats: Among T cells, TCR beta diversity per million cells dropped roughly linearly as age rose. Changes seen in expanded clonotypes were possibly confounded by donor CMV status left unknown. Estimates drawn from one million T cells were deemed to understate diversity.

Together with a sample-barcoded 5' primer, a J-beta primer mix was included in a second PCR lasting about 7 to 12 cycles. Each cDNA molecule was tagged by a template-switch adaptor that had 12 random nucleotides. MiXCR, run by TCRdb on the 5' RACE reads, gives a single entry per CDR3 protein. The sample lists around 800,000 distinct CDR3 sequences; about half were seen once. This CDR3 is 14 amino acids long. V was trimmed by 0 bases and J by 1 base, leaving 7 bases between them. The germline V gene has CDR1 SGHAT and CDR2 FQNNGV. This sequence joins TRBV11-2 and TRBJ2-7; no clear D. The sample comprised blood. The TCR originated in a man older than 75 in good health. This chain's CDR3 is CASSLERVSYEQYF. In nucleotides, the CDR3 is TGTGCCAGCAGCTTAGAACGGGTTTCCTACGAGCAGTACTTC. The full variable domain, in which reference TRBV11-2 and TRBJ2-7 provide the parts outside the CDR3, is EAGVAQSPRYKIIEKRQSVAFWCNPISGHATLYWYQQILGQGPKLLIQFQNNGVVDDSQLPKDRFSAERLKGVDSTLKIQPAKLEDSAVYLCASSLERVSYEQYFGPGTRLTVT.